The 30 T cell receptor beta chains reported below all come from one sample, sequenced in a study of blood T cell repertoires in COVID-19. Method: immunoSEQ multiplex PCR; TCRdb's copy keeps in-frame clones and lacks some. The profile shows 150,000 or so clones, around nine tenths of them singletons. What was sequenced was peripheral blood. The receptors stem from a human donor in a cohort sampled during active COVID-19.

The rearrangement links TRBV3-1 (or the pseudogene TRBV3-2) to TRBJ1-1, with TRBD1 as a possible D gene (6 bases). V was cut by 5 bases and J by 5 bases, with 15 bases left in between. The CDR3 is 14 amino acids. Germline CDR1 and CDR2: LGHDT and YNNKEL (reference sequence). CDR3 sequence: CASSYSGGATEAFF. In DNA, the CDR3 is TGTGCCAGCAGCTACTCGGGGGGGGCGACTGAAGCTTTCTTT.

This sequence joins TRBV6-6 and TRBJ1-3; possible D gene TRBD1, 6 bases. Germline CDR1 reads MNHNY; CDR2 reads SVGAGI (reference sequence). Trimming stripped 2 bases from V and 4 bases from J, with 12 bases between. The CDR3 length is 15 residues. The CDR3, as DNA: TGTGCCAGCAGTTACGGGGGGGCCGTCGGAAACACCATATATTTT. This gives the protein CASSYGGAVGNTIYF.

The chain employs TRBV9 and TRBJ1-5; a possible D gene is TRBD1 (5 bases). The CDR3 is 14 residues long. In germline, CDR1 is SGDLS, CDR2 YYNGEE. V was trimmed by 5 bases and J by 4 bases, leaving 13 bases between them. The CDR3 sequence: CASSPDRTNQPQHF. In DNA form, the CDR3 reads TGTGCCAGCAGTCCCGACAGAACTAATCAGCCCCAGCATTTT.

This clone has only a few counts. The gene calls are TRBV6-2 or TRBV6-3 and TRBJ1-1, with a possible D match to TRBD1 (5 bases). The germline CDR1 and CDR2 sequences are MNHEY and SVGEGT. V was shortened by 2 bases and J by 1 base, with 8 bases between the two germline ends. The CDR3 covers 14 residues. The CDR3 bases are TGTGCCAGCAGTTACAAGGGGCAGAACACTGAAGCTTTCTTT. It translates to CASSYKGQNTEAFF.

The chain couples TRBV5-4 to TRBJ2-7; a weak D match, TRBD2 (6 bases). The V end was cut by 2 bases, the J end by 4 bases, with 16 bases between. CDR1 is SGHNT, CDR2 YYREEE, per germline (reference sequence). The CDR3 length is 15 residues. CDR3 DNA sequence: TGTGCCAGCAGCTTCCAGGAAGCGGGTGATTACGAGCAGTACTTC. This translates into CASSFQEAGDYEQYF.

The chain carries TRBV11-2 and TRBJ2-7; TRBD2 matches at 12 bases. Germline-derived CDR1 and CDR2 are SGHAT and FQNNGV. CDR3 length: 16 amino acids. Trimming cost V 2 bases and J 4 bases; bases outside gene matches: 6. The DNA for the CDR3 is TGTGCCAGCAGCTTAAGGGCTAGCGGGAGGGGGTACGAGCAGTACTTC. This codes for CASSLRASGRGYEQYF.

CDR3 sequence (DNA): TGTGCCGGAAAAGGGACTTACGAGCAGTACTTC. It translates to CAGKGTYEQYF. V usage is TRBV30 and J usage is TRBJ2-7, with a weak D call TRBD2 (6 bases). V dropped 8 bases and J dropped 4 bases, with 12 bases sitting between them. Per germline, CDR1 GTSNPN and CDR2 SVGIG (reference sequence). The CDR3 sequence is 11 residues long.

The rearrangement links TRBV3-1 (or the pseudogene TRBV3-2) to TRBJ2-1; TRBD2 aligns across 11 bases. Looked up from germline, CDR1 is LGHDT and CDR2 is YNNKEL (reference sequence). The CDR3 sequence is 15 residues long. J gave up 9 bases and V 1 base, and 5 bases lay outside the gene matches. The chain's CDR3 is CASSQGTSGSAEQFF. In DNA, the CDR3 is TGTGCCAGCAGCCAAGGCACTAGCGGGAGTGCTGAGCAGTTCTTC.

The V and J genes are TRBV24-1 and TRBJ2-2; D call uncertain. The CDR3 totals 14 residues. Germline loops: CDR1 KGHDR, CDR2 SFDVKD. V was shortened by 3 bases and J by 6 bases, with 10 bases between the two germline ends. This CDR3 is CATSDPERSGELFF. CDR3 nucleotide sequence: TGTGCCACCAGTGATCCGGAGCGCTCCGGGGAGCTGTTTTTT.

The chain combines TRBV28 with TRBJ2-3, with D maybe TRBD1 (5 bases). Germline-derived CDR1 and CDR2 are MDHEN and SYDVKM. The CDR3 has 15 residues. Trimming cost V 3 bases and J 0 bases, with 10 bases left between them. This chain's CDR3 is CASSLQGSSTDTQYF. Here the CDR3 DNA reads TGTGCCAGCAGTTTGCAGGGATCTAGCACAGATACGCAGTATTTT.

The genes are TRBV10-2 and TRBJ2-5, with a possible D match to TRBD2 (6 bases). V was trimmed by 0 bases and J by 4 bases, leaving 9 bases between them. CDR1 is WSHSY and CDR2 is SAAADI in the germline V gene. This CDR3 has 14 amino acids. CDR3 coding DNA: TGCGCCAGCAGTGAGTCGGAAGCGGGAGAGACCCAGTACTTC. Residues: CASSESEAGETQYF.

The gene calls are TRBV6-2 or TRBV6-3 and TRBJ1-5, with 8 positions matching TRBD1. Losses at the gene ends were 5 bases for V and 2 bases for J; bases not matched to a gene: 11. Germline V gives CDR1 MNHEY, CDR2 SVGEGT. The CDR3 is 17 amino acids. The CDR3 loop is CASSGDRGSFGNQPQHF. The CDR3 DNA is TGTGCCAGCAGTGGAGACAGGGGTTCCTTTGGCAATCAGCCCCAGCATTTT.

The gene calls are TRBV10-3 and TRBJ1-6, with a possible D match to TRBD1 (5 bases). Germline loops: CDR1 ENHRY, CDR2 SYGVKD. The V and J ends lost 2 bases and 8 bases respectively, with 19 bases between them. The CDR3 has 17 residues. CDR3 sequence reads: CAISEPPGGDGDSPLHF. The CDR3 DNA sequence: TGTGCCATCAGTGAGCCCCCAGGAGGGGATGGAGATTCACCCCTCCACTTT.

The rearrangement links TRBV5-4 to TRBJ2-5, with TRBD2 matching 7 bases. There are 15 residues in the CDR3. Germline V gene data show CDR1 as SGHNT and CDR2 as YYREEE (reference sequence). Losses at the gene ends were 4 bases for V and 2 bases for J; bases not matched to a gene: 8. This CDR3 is CASSPDTSVQETQYF. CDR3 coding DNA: TGTGCCAGCAGCCCCGATACTAGCGTTCAAGAGACCCAGTACTTC.

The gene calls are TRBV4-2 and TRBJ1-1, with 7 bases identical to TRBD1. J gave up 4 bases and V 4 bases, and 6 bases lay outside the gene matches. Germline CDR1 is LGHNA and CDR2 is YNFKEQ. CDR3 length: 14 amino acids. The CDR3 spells CASSPRQGGTEAFF. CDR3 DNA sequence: TGTGCCAGCAGCCCTAGGCAGGGGGGCACTGAAGCTTTCTTT.

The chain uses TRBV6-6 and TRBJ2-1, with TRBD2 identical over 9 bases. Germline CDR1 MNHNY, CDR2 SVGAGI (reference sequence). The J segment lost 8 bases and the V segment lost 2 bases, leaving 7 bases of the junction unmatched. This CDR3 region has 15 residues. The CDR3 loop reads CASSYQGTSRDEQFF. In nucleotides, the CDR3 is TGTGCCAGCAGTTACCAGGGGACTAGCAGAGATGAGCAGTTCTTC.

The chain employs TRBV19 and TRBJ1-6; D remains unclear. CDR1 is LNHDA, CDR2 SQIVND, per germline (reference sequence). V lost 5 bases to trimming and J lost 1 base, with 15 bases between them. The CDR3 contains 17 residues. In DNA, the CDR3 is TGTGCCAGTAGTTTCAATAGAGGGTCGTCCTATAATTCACCCCTCCACTTT. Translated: CASSFNRGSSYNSPLHF.

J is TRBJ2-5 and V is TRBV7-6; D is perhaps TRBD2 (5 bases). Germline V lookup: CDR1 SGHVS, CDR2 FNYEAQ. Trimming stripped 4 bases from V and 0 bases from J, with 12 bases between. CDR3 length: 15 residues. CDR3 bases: TGTGCCAGCAGCTCCAGGAGAGGGTACCAAGAGACCCAGTACTTC. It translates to CASSSRRGYQETQYF.

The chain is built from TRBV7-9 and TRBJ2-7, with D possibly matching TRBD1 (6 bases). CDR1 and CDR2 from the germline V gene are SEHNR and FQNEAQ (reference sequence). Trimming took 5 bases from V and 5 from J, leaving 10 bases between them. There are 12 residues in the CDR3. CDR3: CASSATGHEQYF. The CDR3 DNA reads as TGTGCCAGCAGCGCTACAGGGCACGAGCAGTACTTC.

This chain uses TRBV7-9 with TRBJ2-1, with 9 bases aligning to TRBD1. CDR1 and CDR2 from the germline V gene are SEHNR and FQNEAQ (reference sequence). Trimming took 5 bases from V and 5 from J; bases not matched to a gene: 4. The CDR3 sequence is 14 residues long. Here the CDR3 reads CASSVRTGDNEQFF. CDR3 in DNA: TGTGCCAGCAGCGTACGGACAGGGGACAATGAGCAGTTCTTC.

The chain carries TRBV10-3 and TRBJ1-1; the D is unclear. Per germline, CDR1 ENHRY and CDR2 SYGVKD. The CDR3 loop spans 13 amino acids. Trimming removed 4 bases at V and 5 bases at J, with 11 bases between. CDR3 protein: CAISGGLGTEAFF. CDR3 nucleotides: TGTGCCATCAGTGGAGGGCTGGGGACTGAAGCTTTCTTT.

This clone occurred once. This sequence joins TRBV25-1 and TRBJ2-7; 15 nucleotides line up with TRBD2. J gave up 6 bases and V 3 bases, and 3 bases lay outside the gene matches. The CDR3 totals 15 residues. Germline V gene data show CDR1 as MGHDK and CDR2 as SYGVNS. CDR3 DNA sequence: TGTGCCAGCAGTGACTCGGGACTAGCGGGGGGCGAGCAGTACTTC. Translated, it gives CASSDSGLAGGEQYF.

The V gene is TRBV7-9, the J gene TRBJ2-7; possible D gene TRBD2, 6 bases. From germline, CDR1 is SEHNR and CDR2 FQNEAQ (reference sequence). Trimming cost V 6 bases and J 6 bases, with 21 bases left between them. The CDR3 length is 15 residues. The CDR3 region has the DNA TGTGCCAGCAGTCTTGTCGGGACGGGAGATAGCGAGCAGTACTTC. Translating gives CASSLVGTGDSEQYF. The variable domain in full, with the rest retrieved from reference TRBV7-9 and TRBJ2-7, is DTGVSQNPRHKITKRGQNVTFRCDPISEHNRLYWYRQTLGQGPEFLTYFQNEAQLEKSRLLSDRFSAERPKGSFSTLEIQRTEQGDSAMYLCASSLVGTGDSEQYFGPGTRLTVT.

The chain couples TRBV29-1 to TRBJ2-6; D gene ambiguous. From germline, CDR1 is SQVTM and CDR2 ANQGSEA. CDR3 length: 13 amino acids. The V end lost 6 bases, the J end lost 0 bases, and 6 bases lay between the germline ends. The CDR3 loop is CSVTASGANVLTF. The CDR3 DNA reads TGCAGCGTCACAGCCTCTGGGGCCAACGTCCTGACTTTC.

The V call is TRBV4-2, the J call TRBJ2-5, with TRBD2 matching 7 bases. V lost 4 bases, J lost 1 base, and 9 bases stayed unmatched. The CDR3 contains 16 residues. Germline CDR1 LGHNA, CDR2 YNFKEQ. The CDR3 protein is CASSRGATSVQETQYF. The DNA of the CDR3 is TGTGCCAGCAGCCGAGGGGCCACTAGCGTCCAAGAGACCCAGTACTTC.

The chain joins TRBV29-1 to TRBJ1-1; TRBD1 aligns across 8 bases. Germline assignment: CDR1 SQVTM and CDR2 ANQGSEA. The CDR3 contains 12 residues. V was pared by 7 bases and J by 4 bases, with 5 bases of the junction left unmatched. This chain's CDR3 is CSARGQGTEAFF. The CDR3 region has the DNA TGCAGCGCCCGTGGACAGGGCACTGAAGCTTTCTTT. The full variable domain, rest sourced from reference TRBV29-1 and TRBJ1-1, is SAVISQKPSRDICQRGTSLTIQCQVDSQVTMMFWYRQQPGQSLTLIATANQGSEATYESGFVIDKFPISRPNLTFSTLTVSNMSPEDSSIYLCSARGQGTEAFFGQGTRLTVV.

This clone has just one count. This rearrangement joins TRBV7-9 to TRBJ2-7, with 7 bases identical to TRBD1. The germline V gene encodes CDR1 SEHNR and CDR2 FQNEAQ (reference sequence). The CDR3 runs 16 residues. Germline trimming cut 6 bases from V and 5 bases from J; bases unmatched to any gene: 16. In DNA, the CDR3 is TGTGCCAGCAGGATGATCGGGACAGATGGGTTTGACGAGCAGTACTTC. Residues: CASRMIGTDGFDEQYF.

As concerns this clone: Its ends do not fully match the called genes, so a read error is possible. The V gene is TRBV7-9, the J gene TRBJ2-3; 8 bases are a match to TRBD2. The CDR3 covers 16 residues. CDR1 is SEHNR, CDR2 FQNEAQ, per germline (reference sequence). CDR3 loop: CASSPGLAEMTDRQYF. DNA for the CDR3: TGTGCCAGCAGCCCAGGACTAGCAGAAATGACAGATAGGCAGTATTTT.

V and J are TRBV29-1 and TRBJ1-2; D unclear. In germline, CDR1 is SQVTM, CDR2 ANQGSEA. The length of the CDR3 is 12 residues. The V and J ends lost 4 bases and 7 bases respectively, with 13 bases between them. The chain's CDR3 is CSVGHNYGGYTF. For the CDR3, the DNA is TGCAGCGTTGGCCACAACTATGGTGGCTACACCTTC. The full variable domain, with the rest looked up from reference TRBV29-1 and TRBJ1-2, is SAVISQKPSRDICQRGTSLTIQCQVDSQVTMMFWYRQQPGQSLTLIATANQGSEATYESGFVIDKFPISRPNLTFSTLTVSNMSPEDSSIYLCSVGHNYGGYTFGSGTRLTVV.

In nucleotides, the CDR3 is TGTGCCAGCAGCTCAGGGACTAGCGGGAGAGGGTCCTACAATGAGCAGTTCTTC. Residues: CASSSGTSGRGSYNEQFF. The genes are TRBV7-3 and TRBJ2-1, with 14 nucleotides matching TRBD2. The CDR3 sequence is 18 residues long. The trim removed 4 bases at V and 1 base at J, leaving 6 bases unmatched. The V gene's germline CDR1 is SGHTA and CDR2 FQGTGA.